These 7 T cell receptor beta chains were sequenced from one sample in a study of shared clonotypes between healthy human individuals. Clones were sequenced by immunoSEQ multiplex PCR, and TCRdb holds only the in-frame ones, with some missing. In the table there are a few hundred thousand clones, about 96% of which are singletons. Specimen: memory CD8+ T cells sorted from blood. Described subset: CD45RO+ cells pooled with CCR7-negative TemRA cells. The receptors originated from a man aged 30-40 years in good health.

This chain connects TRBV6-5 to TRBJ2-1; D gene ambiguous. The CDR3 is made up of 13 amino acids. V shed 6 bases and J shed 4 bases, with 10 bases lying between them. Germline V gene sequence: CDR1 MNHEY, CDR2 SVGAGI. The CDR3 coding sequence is TGTGCCAGCAGACCCGGATCTTACAATGAGCAGTTCTTC. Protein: CASRPGSYNEQFF.

CDR3 bases: TGCGCCAGCAGCCAACAGGGGGCTGGAAACACCATATATTTT. This encodes CASSQQGAGNTIYF. The V call is TRBV5-1, the J call TRBJ1-3; 8 nucleotides align to TRBD1. The CDR3 runs to 14 residues. CDR1 and CDR2 from the germline V gene are SGHRS and YFSETQ. J gave up 2 bases and V 4 bases, and 2 bases lay outside the gene matches.

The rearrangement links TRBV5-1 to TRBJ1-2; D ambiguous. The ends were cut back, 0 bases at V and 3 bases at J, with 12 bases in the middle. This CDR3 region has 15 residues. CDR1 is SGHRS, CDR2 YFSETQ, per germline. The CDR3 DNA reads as TGCGCCAGCAGCTTGGGATCCACAAGAGACTATGGCTACACCTTC. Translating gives CASSLGSTRDYGYTF.

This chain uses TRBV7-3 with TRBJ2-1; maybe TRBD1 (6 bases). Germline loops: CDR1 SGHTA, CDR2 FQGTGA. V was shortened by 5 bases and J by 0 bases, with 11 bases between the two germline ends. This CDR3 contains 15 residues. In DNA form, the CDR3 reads TGTGCCAGCAGCCCTAGAGGGGGCTCCTACAATGAGCAGTTCTTC. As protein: CASSPRGGSYNEQFF.

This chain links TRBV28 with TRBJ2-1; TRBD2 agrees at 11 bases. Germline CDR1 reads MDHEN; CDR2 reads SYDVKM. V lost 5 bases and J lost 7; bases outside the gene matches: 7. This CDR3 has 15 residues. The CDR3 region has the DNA TGTGCCAGCAGTGGACTTAGCGGGAGGGGGAATGAGCAGTTCTTC. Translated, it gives CASSGLSGRGNEQFF.

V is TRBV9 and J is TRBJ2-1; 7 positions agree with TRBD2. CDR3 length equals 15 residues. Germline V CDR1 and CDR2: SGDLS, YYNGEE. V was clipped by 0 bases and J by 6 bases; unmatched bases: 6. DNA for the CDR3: TGTGCCAGCAGCGTAGACTCTCCGGGGGGCAATGAGCAGTTCTTC. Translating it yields CASSVDSPGGNEQFF.

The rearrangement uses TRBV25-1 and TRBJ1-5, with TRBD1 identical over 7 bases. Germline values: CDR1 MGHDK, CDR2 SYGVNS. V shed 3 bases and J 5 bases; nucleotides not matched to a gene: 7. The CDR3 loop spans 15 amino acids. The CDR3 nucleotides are TGTGCCAGCAGTGATTCAGACAGGGTCGATCAGCCCCAGCATTTT. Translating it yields CASSDSDRVDQPQHF.